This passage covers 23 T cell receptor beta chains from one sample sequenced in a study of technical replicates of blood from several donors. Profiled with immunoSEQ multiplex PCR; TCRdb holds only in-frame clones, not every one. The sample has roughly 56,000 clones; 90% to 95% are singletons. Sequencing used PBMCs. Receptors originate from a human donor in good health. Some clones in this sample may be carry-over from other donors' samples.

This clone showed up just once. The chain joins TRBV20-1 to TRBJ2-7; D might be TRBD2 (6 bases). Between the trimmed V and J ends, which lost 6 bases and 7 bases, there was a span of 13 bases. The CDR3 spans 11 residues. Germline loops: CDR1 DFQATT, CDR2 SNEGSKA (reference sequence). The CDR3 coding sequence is TGCAGTGCAACAACGGAGGGAGAGCAGTACTTC. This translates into CSATTEGEQYF.

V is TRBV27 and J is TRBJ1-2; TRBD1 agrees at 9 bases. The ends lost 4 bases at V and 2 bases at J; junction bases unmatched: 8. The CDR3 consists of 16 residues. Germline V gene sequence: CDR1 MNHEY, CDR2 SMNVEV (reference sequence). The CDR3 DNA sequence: TGTGCCAGCAGTTCCACGAGAGGACAGGGGAACTATGGCTACACCTTC. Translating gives CASSSTRGQGNYGYTF.

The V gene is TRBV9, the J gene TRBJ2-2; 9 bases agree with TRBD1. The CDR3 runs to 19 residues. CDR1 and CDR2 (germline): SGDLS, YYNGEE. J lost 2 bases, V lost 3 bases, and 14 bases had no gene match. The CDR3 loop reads CASSAISGLGQGNTGELFF. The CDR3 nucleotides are TGTGCCAGCAGCGCTATATCGGGATTGGGACAGGGAAACACCGGGGAGCTGTTTTTT.

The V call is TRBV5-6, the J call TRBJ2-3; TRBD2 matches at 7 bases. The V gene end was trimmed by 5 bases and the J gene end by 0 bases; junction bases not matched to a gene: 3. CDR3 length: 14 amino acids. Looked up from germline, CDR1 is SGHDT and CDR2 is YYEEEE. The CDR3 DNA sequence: TGTGCCAGCAGGCGCGGGGGAAGCACAGATACGCAGTATTTT. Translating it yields CASRRGGSTDTQYF.

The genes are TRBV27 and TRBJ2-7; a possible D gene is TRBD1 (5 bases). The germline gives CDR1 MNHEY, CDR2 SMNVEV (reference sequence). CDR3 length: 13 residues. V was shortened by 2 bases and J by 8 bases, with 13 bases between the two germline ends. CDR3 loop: CASSLQGVGQQYF. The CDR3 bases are TGTGCCAGCAGTTTACAAGGGGTAGGTCAGCAGTACTTC.

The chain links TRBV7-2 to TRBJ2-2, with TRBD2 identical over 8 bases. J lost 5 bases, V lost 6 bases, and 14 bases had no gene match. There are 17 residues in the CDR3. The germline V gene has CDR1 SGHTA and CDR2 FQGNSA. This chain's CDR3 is CASRPYPMGLETGELFF. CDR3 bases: TGTGCCAGCAGACCCTACCCCATGGGACTAGAAACCGGGGAGCTGTTTTTT.

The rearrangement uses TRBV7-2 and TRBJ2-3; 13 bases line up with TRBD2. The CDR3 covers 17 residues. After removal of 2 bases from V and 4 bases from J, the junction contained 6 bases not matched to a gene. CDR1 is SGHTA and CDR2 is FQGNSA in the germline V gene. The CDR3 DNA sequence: TGTGCCAGCAGCTTACGGACTAGCGGGAGTGGGCCAGATACGCAGTATTTT. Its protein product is CASSLRTSGSGPDTQYF.

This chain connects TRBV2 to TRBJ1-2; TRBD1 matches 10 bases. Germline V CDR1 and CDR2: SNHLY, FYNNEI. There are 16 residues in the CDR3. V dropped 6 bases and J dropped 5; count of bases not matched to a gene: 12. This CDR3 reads CASRDYSWTGGYGYTF. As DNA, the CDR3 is TGTGCCAGCAGAGATTACTCCTGGACAGGGGGGTATGGCTACACCTTC.

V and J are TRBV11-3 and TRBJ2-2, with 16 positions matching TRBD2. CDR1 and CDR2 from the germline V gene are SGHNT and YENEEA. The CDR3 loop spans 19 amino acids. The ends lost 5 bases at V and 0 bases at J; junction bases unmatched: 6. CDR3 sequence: CASSPGTSGRAPNTGELFF. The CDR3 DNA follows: TGTGCCAGCAGCCCAGGGACTAGCGGGAGGGCCCCGAACACCGGGGAGCTGTTTTTT.

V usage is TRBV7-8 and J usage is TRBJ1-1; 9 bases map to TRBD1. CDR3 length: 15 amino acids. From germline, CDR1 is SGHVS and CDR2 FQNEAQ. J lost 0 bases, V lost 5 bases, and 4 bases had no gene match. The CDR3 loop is CASSDRGRLNTEAFF. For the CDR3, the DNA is TGTGCCAGCAGCGACAGGGGGAGGCTGAACACTGAAGCTTTCTTT.

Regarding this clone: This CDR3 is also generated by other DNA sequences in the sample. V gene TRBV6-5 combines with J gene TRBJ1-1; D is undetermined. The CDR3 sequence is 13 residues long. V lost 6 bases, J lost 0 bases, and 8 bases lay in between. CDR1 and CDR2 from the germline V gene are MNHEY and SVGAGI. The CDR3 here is CASRQTLNTEAFF. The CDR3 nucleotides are TGTGCCAGCAGACAGACACTGAACACTGAAGCTTTCTTT.

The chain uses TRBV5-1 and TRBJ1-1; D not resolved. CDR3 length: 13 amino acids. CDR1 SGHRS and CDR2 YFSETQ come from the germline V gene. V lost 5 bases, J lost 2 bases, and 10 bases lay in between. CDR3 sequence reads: CASRQTVNTEAFF. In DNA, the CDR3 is TGCGCCAGCAGACAAACAGTAAACACTGAAGCTTTCTTT.

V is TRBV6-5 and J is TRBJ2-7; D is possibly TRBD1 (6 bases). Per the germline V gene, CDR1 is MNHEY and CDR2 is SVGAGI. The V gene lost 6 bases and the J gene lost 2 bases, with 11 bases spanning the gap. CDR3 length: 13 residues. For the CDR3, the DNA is TGTGCCAGCAGCCAGACAGGCCCCTACGAGCAGTACTTC. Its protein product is CASSQTGPYEQYF.

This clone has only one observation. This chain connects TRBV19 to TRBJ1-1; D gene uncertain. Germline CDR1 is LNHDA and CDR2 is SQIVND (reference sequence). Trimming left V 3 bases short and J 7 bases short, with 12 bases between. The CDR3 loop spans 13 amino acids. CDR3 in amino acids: CASSITASIEAFF. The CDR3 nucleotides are TGTGCCAGTAGTATCACAGCTTCGATTGAAGCTTTCTTT.

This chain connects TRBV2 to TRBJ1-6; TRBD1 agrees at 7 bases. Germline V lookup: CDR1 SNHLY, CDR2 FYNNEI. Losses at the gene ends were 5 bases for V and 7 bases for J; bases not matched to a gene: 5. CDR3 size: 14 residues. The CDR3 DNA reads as TGTGCCAGCAGTACCGGGACAGAGAATTCACCCCTCCACTTT. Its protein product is CASSTGTENSPLHF.

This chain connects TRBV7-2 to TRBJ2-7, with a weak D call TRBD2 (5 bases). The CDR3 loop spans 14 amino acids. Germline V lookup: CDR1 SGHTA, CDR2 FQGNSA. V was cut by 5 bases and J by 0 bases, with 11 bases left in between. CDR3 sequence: CASSPDFSSYEQYF. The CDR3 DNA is TGTGCCAGCAGCCCGGACTTTAGCTCCTACGAGCAGTACTTC.

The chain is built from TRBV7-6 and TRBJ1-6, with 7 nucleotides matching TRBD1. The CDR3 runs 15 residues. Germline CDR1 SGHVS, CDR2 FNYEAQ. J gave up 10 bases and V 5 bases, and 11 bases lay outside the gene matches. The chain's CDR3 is CASSPGVQGWSPLHF. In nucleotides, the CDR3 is TGTGCCAGCAGCCCAGGGGTACAGGGGTGGTCACCCCTCCACTTT.

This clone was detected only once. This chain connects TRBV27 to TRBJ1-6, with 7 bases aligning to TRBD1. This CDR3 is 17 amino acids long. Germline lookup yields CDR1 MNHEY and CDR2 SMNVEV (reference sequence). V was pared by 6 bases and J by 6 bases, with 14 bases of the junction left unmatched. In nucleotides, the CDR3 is TGTGCCAGCAGCCCGACTTTGAGCCAGGGGGGTAATTCACCCCTCCACTTT. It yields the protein CASSPTLSQGGNSPLHF.

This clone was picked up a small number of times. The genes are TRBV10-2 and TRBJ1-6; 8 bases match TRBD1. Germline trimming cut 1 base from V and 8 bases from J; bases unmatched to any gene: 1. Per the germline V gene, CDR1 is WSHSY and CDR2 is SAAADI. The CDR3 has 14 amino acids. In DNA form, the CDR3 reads TGCGCCAGCAGTGAGTGGACAGGGCATTCACCCCTCCACTTT. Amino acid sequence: CASSEWTGHSPLHF.

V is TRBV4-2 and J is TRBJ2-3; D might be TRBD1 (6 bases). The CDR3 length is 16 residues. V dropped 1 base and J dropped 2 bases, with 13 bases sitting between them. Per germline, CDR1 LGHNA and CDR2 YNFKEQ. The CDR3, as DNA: TGTGCCAGCAGCCAAGTACAGGGACCCCCCACAGATACGCAGTATTTT. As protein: CASSQVQGPPTDTQYF.

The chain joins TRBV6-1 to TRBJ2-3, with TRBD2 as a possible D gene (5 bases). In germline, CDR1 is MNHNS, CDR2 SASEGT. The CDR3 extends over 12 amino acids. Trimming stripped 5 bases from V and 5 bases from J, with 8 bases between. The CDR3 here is CASSRGGDTQYF. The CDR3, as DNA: TGTGCCAGCAGTCGAGGAGGAGATACGCAGTATTTT.

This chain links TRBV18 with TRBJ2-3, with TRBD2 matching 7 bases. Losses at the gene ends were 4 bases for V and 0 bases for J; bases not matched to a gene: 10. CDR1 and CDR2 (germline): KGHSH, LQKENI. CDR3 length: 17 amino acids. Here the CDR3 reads CASSLYTSGGSTDTQYF. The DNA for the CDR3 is TGTGCCAGCTCACTCTATACGTCGGGGGGAAGCACAGATACGCAGTATTTT.

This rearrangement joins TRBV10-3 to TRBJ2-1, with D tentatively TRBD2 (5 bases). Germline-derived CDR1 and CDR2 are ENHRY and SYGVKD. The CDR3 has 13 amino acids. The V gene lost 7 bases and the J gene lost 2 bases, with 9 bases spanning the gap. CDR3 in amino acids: CAIMERAYNEQFF. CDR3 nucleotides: TGTGCCATCATGGAGAGGGCCTACAATGAGCAGTTCTTC.